The next 11 T cell receptor beta chains were all read from a single sample in a study of prognosis after radiotherapy for stage I lung cancer. Multiplex PCR, run in two rounds, amplified TCR beta CDR3 from genomic DNA. With primers specific to each TRBV and TRBJ gene, the first-round PCR was performed. TCRdb reprocessed the multiplex PCR reads with MiXCR, giving one entry per CDR3 protein. Among tens of thousands of distinct CDR3 sequences, about 30% were seen once, and the ten largest hold under 10%. The sample here was PBMCs, taken before or after stereotactic body radiation therapy (not recorded which). These receptors came from a donor at least 50 years old with non-small cell lung cancer.

This clonotype showed up many times. The chain couples TRBV6-1 to TRBJ2-7; 7 bases are a match to TRBD2. The CDR3 extends over 17 amino acids. Losses at the gene ends were 7 bases for V and 1 base for J; bases not matched to a gene: 16. Germline V lookup: CDR1 MNHNS, CDR2 SASEGT. This CDR3 reads CASKDTRGRGASYEQYF. DNA of the CDR3: TGTGCCAGCAAGGATACCCGAGGGAGGGGAGCGTCCTACGAGCAGTACTTC.

This clonotype appeared many times. The rearrangement links TRBV18 to TRBJ1-4, with D unclear. Germline V gene data show CDR1 as KGHSH and CDR2 as LQKENI. The length of the CDR3 is 14 residues. The V end was cut by 3 bases, the J end by 11 bases, with 16 bases between. The CDR3 nucleotides are TGTGCCAGCTCACCCAAAAACACGGTTGAGAAACTGTTTTTT. It yields the protein CASSPKNTVEKLFF.

This clonotype was recorded at least ten times. The chain joins TRBV28 to TRBJ1-5, with D perhaps TRBD1 (5 bases). Germline CDR1 is MDHEN and CDR2 is SYDVKM. V lost 2 bases, J lost 0 bases, and 8 bases lay in between. The CDR3 length is 15 residues. Here the CDR3 DNA reads TGTGCCAGCAGTTTACACCAGGGTAGCAATCAGCCCCAGCATTTT. It specifies CASSLHQGSNQPQHF.

This clonotype was detected many times. J is TRBJ2-5 and V is TRBV20-1; TRBD1 is a possible D gene (6 bases). The CDR3 covers 12 residues. The V gene's germline CDR1 is DFQATT and CDR2 SNEGSKA (reference sequence). Trimming took 6 bases from V and 3 from J, leaving 11 bases between them. The CDR3: CSAAYREETQYF. CDR3 nucleotides: TGCAGTGCCGCTTACAGGGAAGAGACCCAGTACTTC.

Only a few counts were recorded for this clonotype. A far larger clone is off by one base, so a read error is likely. The V gene is TRBV6-2 or TRBV6-3, the J gene TRBJ1-1; D unclear. V dropped 5 bases and J dropped 1 base, with 14 bases sitting between them. Germline V gene lookup returns CDR1 MNHEY and CDR2 SVGEGT. The CDR3 consists of 15 residues. The CDR3: CASSDVLERNTEAFF. The CDR3 DNA sequence: TGTGCCAGCAGTGACGTGTTAGAACGGAACACTGAAGCTTTCTTT.

This clonotype was seen repeatedly, ten times or more. The rearrangement joins TRBV5-4 to TRBJ2-2; 13 positions match TRBD2. The CDR3 spans 16 residues. The J segment lost 5 bases and the V segment lost 3 bases, leaving 4 bases of the junction unmatched. The V gene's germline CDR1 is SGHNT and CDR2 YYREEE (reference sequence). DNA for the CDR3: TGTGCCAGCAGCTCGATGACTAGCGGGGGGACCGGGGAGCTGTTTTTT. It is translated as CASSSMTSGGTGELFF.

The sample holds many counts of this clonotype. The chain has TRBV30 and TRBJ1-5; D gene uncertain. CDR1 GTSNPN and CDR2 SVGIG come from the germline V gene (reference sequence). V was cut by 0 bases and J by 4 bases, with 7 bases left in between. The CDR3 spans 13 residues. CDR3 sequence: CAWSVDGNQPQHF. The CDR3 DNA reads as TGTGCCTGGAGTGTTGACGGTAATCAGCCCCAGCATTTT.

This clonotype was picked up many times. V gene TRBV7-2 combines with J gene TRBJ2-2; D remains ambiguous. The V gene's germline CDR1 is SGHTA and CDR2 FQGNSA. CDR3 length: 15 amino acids. Trimming removed 5 bases from V and 5 bases from J, with 15 bases in between. This CDR3 reads CASSDEPRQTGELFF. The CDR3 nucleotides read TGTGCCAGCAGCGACGAACCACGGCAGACCGGGGAGCTGTTTTTT.

This clonotype was picked up many times. The genes are TRBV20-1 and TRBJ2-7, with a possible D match to TRBD2 (5 bases). Germline-derived CDR1 and CDR2 are DFQATT and SNEGSKA (reference sequence). V was cut by 6 bases and J by 4 bases, with 19 bases left in between. This CDR3 has 14 residues. This chain's CDR3 is CSATRRLASYEQYF. CDR3 DNA: TGCAGTGCCACCAGGCGCCTAGCATCGTACGAGCAGTACTTC.

In its sample, this clonotype was seen many times. The V call is TRBV6-1, the J call TRBJ1-2, with a weak D call TRBD1 (6 bases). The CDR3 sequence is 15 residues long. Germline assignment: CDR1 MNHNS and CDR2 SASEGT. V lost 5 bases and J lost 0, with 13 bases in between. CDR3 region: CASSMWGLANYGYTF. The DNA of the CDR3 is TGTGCCAGCAGTATGTGGGGGCTCGCTAACTATGGCTACACCTTC.

This clonotype appeared many times. This sequence joins TRBV2 and TRBJ2-5; D possibly matches TRBD1 or TRBD2 (5 bases each). V dropped 5 bases and J dropped 5 bases, with 15 bases sitting between them. The CDR3 extends over 14 amino acids. Germline V lookup: CDR1 SNHLY, CDR2 FYNNEI. For the CDR3, the DNA is TGTGCCAGCAGTCCGACGGGGCCTTGGGAGACCCAGTACTTC. It is translated as CASSPTGPWETQYF.